This T cell receptor beta chain was recovered during a study of cytomegalovirus exposure and HLA in healthy donors. When sampled, the donors appeared nominally healthy, though they likely had unrecorded immune exposures. V lost 3 bases, J lost 2 bases, and 8 bases lay in between. The germline V gene has CDR1 SGHTS and CDR2 YDEGEE. The CDR3 is made up of 13 amino acids. The study ran its PCR with 60 Vbeta and 13 Jbeta primers. Only in-frame clones appear in the TCRdb table, and some are missing; sequencing was by immunoSEQ multiplex PCR. Here the sample spans roughly 190,000 clones, 65% to 75% being singletons.

The chain employs TRBV5-8 and TRBJ1-1; D call uncertain. This TCR came from a man between 25 and 39 years old in good health and CMV-seropositive. The specimen was PBMCs. CDR3: CASSWPTNTEAFF. CDR3 nucleotide sequence: TGTGCCAGCAGCTGGCCCACAAACACTGAAGCTTTCTTT.